This TCR beta chain was retrieved from a study of OX40 agonist ivuxolimab in advanced cancers. Study information: It was permissible to have had prior anti-PD-1, anti-PD-L1 or anti-CTLA-4 therapy, and about 40% had some.

Sequencing was performed with immunoSEQ multiplex PCR; in TCRdb, only in-frame clones are kept and a portion is missing. The data show approximately 47,000 clones, about 88% seen once. Germline trimming cut 4 bases from V and 0 bases from J; bases unmatched to any gene: 4. Per the germline V gene, CDR1 is SGHNT and CDR2 is YYREEE (reference sequence). This CDR3 comprises 15 residues. This chain connects TRBV5-4 to TRBJ2-1; 7 nucleotides align to TRBD2. The sample in question was CD4+ or CD8+ T cells sorted from blood, obtained in a trial of the OX40 agonist ivuxolimab. The sequence was collected from an adult with an advanced solid tumor such as melanoma, head and neck, liver or kidney cancer. This CDR3 reads CASSLSGASYNEQFF. Written as DNA, the CDR3 is TGTGCCAGCAGCCTCAGCGGGGCCTCCTACAATGAGCAGTTCTTC.